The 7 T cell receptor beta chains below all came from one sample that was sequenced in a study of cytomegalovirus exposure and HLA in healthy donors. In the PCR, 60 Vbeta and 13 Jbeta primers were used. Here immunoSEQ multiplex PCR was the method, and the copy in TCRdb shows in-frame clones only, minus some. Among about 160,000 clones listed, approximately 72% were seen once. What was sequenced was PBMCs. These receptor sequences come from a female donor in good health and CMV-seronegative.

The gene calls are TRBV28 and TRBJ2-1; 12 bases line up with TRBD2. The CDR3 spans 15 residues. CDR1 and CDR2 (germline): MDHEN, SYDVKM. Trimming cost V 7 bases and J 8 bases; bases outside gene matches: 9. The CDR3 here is CASTLAGGPGDEQFF. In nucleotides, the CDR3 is TGTGCCAGCACCCTAGCGGGAGGGCCAGGGGATGAGCAGTTCTTC.

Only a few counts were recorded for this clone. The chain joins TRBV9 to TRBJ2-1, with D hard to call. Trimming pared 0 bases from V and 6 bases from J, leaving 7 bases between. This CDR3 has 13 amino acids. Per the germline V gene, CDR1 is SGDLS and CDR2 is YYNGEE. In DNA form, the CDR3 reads TGTGCCAGCAGCGTAGGTAGCCCCAATGAGCAGTTCTTC. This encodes CASSVGSPNEQFF.

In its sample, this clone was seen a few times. CDR3 DNA sequence: TGTGCCAGCAGTGGCCTGGACAGGGGGCAGGGCTACACCTTC. Encoded protein: CASSGLDRGQGYTF. The V call is TRBV6-1, the J call TRBJ1-2, with TRBD1 identical over 11 bases. The V and J ends lost 4 bases and 8 bases, in that order; junction bases with no gene match: 6. Looked up from germline, CDR1 is MNHNS and CDR2 is SASEGT. The CDR3 extends over 14 amino acids.

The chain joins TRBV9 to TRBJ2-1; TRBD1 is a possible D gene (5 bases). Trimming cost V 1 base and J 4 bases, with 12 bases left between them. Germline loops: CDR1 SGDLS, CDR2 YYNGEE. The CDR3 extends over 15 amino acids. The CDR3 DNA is TGTGCCAGCAGCGTATCCCCTCAGGGATACAATGAGCAGTTCTTC. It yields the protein CASSVSPQGYNEQFF.

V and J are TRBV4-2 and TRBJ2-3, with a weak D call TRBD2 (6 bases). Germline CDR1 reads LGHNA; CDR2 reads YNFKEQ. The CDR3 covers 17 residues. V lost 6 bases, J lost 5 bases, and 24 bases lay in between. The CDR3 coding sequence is TGTGCCAGCAGACTCGGTACTAGCCAGTTAAGTGGAGATACGCAGTATTTT. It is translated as CASRLGTSQLSGDTQYF.

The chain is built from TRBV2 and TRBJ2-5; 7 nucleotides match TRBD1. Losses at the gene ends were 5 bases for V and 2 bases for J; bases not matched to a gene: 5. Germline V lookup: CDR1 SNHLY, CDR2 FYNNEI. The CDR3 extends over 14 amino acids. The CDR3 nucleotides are TGTGCCAGCAGTCCGGACAGGAAACAAGAGACCCAGTACTTC. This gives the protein CASSPDRKQETQYF.

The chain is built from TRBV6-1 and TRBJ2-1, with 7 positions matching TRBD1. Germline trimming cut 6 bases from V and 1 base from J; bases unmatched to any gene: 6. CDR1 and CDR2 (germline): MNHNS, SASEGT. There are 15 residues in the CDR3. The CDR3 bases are TGTGCCAGCAGCGAACAGGGGTGGTCCTACAATGAGCAGTTCTTC. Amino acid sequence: CASSEQGWSYNEQFF.